Given below is one T cell receptor beta chain in context. This entry comes from a study of cytotoxic CD8 clonotypes in ibrutinib-treated CLL. Study background: Results showed 24 partial and 2 complete responses; following median approximately 73 months, approximately 15 remained remitted, approximately 12 advanced.

Trimming shortened V by 1 base and J by 4 bases, and 17 bases separated the two germline ends. The CDR3 covers 16 residues. Germline loops: CDR1 MNHEY, CDR2 SMNVEV (reference sequence). Sequenced by immunoSEQ multiplex PCR; TCRdb stores in-frame clones only, minus some. The table shows 150,000 to 200,000 clones, with around 72% occurring only once. This TCR was recovered from a human donor with chronic lymphocytic leukemia. The V call is TRBV27, the J call TRBJ2-7; no clear D. Sequences were derived from PBMCs, sampled after 24 months of ibrutinib treatment. In nucleotides, the CDR3 is TGTGCCAGCAGTTTATTTTCATTGGGTGATCGATACGAGCAGTACTTC. It codes for CASSLFSLGDRYEQYF.